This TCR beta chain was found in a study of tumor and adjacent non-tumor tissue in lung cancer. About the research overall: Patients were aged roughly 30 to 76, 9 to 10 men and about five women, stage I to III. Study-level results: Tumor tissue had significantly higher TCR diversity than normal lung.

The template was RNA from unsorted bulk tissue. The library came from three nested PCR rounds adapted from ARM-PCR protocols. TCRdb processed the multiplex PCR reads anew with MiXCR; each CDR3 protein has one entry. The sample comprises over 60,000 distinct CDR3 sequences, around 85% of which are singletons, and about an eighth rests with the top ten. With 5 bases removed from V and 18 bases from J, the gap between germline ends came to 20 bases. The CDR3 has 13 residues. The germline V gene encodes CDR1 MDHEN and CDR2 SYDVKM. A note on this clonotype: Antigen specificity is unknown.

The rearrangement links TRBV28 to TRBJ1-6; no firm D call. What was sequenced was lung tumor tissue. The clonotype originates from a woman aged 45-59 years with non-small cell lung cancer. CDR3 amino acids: CASSLSEVSPSHF. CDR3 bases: TGTGCCAGCAGTCTCTCAGAGGTTTCACCCTCCCACTTT.